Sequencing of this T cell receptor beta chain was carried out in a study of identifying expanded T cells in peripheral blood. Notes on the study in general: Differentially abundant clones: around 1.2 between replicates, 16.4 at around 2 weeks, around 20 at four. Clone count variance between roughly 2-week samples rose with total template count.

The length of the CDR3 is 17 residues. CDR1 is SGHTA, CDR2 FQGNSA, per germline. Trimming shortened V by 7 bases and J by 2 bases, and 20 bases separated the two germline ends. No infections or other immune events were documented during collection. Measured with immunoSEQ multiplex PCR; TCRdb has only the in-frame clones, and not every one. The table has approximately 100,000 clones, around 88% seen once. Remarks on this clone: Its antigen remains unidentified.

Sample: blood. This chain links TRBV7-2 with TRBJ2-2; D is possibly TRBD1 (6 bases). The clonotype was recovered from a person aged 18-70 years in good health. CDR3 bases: TGTGCCAGCATCGAAACCATAACAGGGATTAACACCGGGGAGCTGTTTTTT. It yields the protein CASIETITGINTGELFF.